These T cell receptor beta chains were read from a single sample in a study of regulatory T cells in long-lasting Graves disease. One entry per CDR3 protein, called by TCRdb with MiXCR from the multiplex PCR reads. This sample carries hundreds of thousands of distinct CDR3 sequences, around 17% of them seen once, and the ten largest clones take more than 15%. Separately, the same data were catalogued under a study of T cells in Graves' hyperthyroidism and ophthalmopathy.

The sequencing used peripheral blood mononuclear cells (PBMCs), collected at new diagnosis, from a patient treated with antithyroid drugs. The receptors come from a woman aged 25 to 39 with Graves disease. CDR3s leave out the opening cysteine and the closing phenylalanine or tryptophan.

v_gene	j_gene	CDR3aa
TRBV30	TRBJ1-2	AWTMGRYYGYT
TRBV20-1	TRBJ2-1	SAVENNEQF
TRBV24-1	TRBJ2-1	ATSDRTPSGSSYNEQF
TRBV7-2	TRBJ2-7	ASSPGVASSYEQY
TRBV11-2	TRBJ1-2	ASSLAGEGYGYT
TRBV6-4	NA	ASSSGETQF
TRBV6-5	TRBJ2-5	ASSSTGGRGETQY
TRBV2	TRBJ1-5	ASRRDSYSNQPQH
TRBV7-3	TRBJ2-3	ASSLSLAATDTQY
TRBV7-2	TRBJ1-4	ASSWTGDPNEKLF
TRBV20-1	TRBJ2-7	SAPLQGFYEQY
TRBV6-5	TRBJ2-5	ASSYTGETQY
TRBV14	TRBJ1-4	ASSVLGEKLF